This TCR beta chain originates from a study of cytomegalovirus exposure and HLA in healthy donors. Looking at the study overall: Earlier sequencing of 150 million to 200 million T cells yielded approximately 100 million unique TCR beta sequences. Study results and caveats: The majority of CMV-associated TCR beta chains were reported as apparently HLA-restricted in a later analysis. In a later analysis, TCR association rates varied by HLA locus: DRB1 most, HLA-C fewest.

Germline CDR1 and CDR2: SEHNR and FQNEAQ (reference sequence). Unmatched junction bases numbered 7, after V lost 5 bases and J lost 3 bases. There are 14 residues in the CDR3. Primers: 60 Vbeta forward and 13 Jbeta reverse. TCRdb's table, derived via immunoSEQ multiplex PCR, lists solely in-frame clones and lacks some. The data show about 110,000 clones, over 65% seen once. To note about this clone: Its cognate antigen is unknown.

The sequenced sample was PBMCs. The TCR comes from a man aged 25 to 45 in good health and CMV-seropositive. The chain employs TRBV7-9 and TRBJ2-7; TRBD1 matches at 7 bases. The CDR3 loop is CASSARDRSYEQYF. Written as DNA, the CDR3 is TGTGCCAGCAGCGCCAGGGACAGAAGCTACGAGCAGTACTTC.